This T cell receptor beta chain was identified during a study of cytomegalovirus exposure and HLA in healthy donors. Only a few counts were recorded for this clone. What it binds is unknown. Findings of the study overall: A likely sequencing artifact accounted for one observed cluster of highly shared sequence variants. TCR beta chains numbering roughly 150 were designated cytomegalovirus-associated.

Trimming stripped 3 bases from V and 8 bases from J, with 17 bases between. This CDR3 comprises 16 residues. The germline CDR1 and CDR2 sequences are SGHAT and FQDESV (reference sequence). The PCR employed 60 Vbeta primers together with 13 Jbeta primers. TCRdb keeps only in-frame clones here, not all; method: immunoSEQ multiplex PCR. The sample holds 85,000 to 120,000 clones, 83% seen once. The sequence was collected from a middle-aged man in good health and CMV-seronegative. The J gene is TRBJ1-6, the V gene TRBV11-1; no firm D call. The source material was PBMCs. In DNA, the CDR3 is TGTGCCAGCAGCTTGTCCCGGGAAGGTGGATATTCACCCCTCCACTTT. This gives the protein CASSLSREGGYSPLHF.